This T cell receptor (beta chain) is from a study of metastatic and nonmetastatic thyroid tumors. Each patient went into thyroid surgery without having received any treatment. TCRdb re-clonotyped the PCR reads through MiXCR. The sample lists 15,000 to 20,000 clones, about 30% seen once, with around 20% in the top ten. Sequencing was performed on adjacent normal tissue. The clonotype comes from a female donor with papillary thyroid cancer or a benign thyroid nodule (not recorded which). Some clones in this sample may be carry-over from other donors' samples.

The CDR3: CSASGTSGGADNEQFF. The CDR3 coding sequence is TGCAGTGCTTCCGGGACTAGCGGGGGGGCCGATAATGAGCAGTTCTTC. This chain connects TRBV20-1 to TRBJ2-1; TRBD2 agrees at 16 bases. Germline CDR1 and CDR2: DFQATT and SNEGSKA (reference sequence). The CDR3 has 16 amino acids. With V trimmed by 5 bases and J by 7 bases, 8 bases remained unmatched.